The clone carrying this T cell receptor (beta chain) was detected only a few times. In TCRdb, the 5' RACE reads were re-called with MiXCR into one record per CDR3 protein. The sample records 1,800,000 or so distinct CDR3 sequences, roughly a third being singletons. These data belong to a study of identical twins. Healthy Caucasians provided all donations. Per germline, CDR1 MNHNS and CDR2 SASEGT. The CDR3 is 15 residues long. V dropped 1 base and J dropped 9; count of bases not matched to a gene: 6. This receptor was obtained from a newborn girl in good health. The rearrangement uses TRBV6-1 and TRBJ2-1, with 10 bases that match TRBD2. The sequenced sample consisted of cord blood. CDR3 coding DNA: TGTGCCAGCAGTGAAGGGCTAGCGGGAGTTGGTGAGCAGTTCTTC. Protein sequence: CASSEGLAGVGEQFF.